The source of this T cell receptor beta chain is a study of blood T cell repertoires in COVID-19. Background on the study: Samples representing acute and convalescent COVID-19 were sourced from the United States, Italy and Spain. T cells, B-cell-depleted T cells, or PBMCs supplied cDNA or gDNA.

As originally analysed: Amplified reference gene primers provided the basis for estimating nucleated cell counts. The data were produced by immunoSEQ multiplex PCR, yet TCRdb's version contains in-frame clones alone and is incomplete. That table supplies the V and J calls and clone size; D and trimming were determined from the DNA. The table includes a few hundred thousand clones, around four fifths detected once. Trimming removed 6 bases from V and 0 bases from J, with 15 bases in between. Germline V gene sequence: CDR1 SGHRS, CDR2 YFSETQ. This CDR3 has 15 residues. The chain has TRBV5-1 and TRBJ1-2, with D possibly matching TRBD1 (5 bases). This clonotype originated in a woman in her 50s with active or convalescent COVID-19. Sequences were obtained from peripheral blood. The CDR3 DNA sequence: TGCGCCAGCACCCCGGTGGGGGGAGCTAACTATGGCTACACCTTC. It translates to CASTPVGGANYGYTF.